This T cell receptor beta chain originates from a study of T cells after yellow fever vaccination. The V gene lost 1 base and the J gene lost 2 bases, with 12 bases spanning the gap. The CDR3 is 16 residues long. Germline lookup yields CDR1 LNHDA and CDR2 SQIVND (reference sequence). TCRdb recomputed calls from the 5' RACE reads with MiXCR, one row per CDR3 protein. The sample consists of hundreds of thousands of distinct CDR3 sequences, about 12% of them appearing once. This clonotype was obtained from a man aged 30-40 years who received the YFV17D yellow fever vaccine. The source material was PBMCs, sampled on the day of the yellow fever booster vaccination. The chain joins TRBV19 to TRBJ1-3; maybe TRBD1 (5 bases). CDR3 DNA sequence: TGTGCCAGTAGTATAGGAAAAAGACAGCCTGGAAACACCATATATTTT. It codes for CASSIGKRQPGNTIYF.